This T cell receptor (beta chain) came from a study of T cells after yellow fever vaccination (dated by TCRdb to about 2019). With regard to the full study: The SMART-Seq v4 Ultra Low Input RNA kit was used to prepare libraries from fractions with low cell numbers. Bulk TCR alpha and beta repertoires were sequenced longitudinally to track T-cell clones before and after primary and booster YFV17D yellow fever vaccination. The cohort comprised two healthy male donors, one aged 18 to 30 and one aged 30 to 40 years. Bulk PBMC replicates and cell subsets were isolated from blood drawn at multiple timepoints before and after both primary and secondary immunization.

This clonotype was seen only a few times. Its antigen is still unknown. Qualities for individual bases were not recorded, and no much larger clone is one base off. The CDR3 contains 14 residues, cysteine and phenylalanine counted. Only CDR3 DNA remains: 42 bases, in frame from the first base. Here V drops 5 bases and J drops 0 bases, and the junction holds 3 bases not matched to any gene. The intended sense of this specimen's treatment or condition label: live attenuated yellow fever vaccine strain. A standard Ficoll-Paque protocol was used to isolate PBMCs from peripheral blood. CD4 and CD8 T-cell fractions were isolated with Dynabeads CD4 and CD8 positive selection kits. TriZol was used to extract RNA from bulk PBMCs, from CD4 and CD8 fractions, and from dextramer-positive and dextramer-negative fractions. Results and caveats for the whole study, not just this receptor: Computational filtering was needed because FACS-sorted repertoires could contain abundant contaminating clonotypes from the bulk population. Because only a couple of donors were included in the study, the extent to which the findings can be generalized is limited. Compared with the primary T-cell response, the secondary T-cell response was faster but weaker, reaching its peak on day 5 rather than on day 15. A small fraction of clonotypes appeared in both the CD4 and CD8 compartments, likely as a result of convergent recombination. After the booster, most clones that had expanded after primary vaccination were detected again (nearly 97% of CD4 and 88% of CD8), suggesting broad maintenance of memory.

TCR cDNA was synthesized by 5'RACE template switching, through which a universal primer site and unique molecular identifiers were introduced. Priming of cDNA synthesis was performed from both the TCR alpha and TCR beta constant segments. Library amplification involved two PCR steps, and the second step added sample barcodes and sequencing adapters. Sequencing of libraries was performed on Illumina HiSeq 2500 (2x100 bp) or NovaSeq (2x150 bp). In the original analysis: Reads were demultiplexed and collapsed into UMI consensus sequences with MIGEC, and V(D)J alignment was performed with MiXCR. Vaccine-responding clonotypes were identified with edgeR using replicate PBMC samples, with FDR below 0.01 and a log2 fold change above 5 up to day 15 being required. Each bulk clonotype was labeled CD4 or CD8 based on which sequenced repertoire, CD4 or CD8, contained the clonotype at higher abundance. The raw public reads went through TCRdb reprocessing: fastp at Q25, MiXCR clone calling, in-frame beta chains kept. Rows are unified per CDR3 protein, each entry keeping the most common DNA and genes. The V and J calls here are based on TCRdb, not the publication. The sample profile shows roughly 250,000 distinct CDR3 sequences; under 15% of them were found once. Approximately 0.49% of the sample is held by the ten biggest clonotypes.

This clonotype was sampled from a man aged 25-45 years who received the YFV17D yellow fever vaccine. Here the sequenced sample was CD4+ T cells sorted from PBMCs, taken 45 days after the yellow fever booster vaccination. This chain is built from TRBV12-3 or TRBV12-4 and TRBJ1-1; a stretch of 7 junction bases matches TRBD1. The DNA reads as follows: TGTGCCAGCAGTCAGACAGGGTTGAACACTGAAGCTTTCTTT. This translates into CASSQTGLNTEAFF.